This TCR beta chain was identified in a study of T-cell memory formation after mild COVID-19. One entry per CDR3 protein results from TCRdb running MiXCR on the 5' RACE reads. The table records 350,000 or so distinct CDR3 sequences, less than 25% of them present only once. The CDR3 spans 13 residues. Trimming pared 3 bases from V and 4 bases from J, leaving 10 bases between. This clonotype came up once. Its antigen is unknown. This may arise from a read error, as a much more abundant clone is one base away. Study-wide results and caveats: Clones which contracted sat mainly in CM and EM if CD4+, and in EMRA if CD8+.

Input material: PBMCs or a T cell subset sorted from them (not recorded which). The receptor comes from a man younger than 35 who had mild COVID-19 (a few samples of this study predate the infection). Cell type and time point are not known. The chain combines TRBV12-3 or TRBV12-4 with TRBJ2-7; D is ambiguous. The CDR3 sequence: CASSLAHGYEQYF. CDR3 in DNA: TGTGCCAGCAGTTTGGCGCATGGTTACGAGCAGTACTTC.